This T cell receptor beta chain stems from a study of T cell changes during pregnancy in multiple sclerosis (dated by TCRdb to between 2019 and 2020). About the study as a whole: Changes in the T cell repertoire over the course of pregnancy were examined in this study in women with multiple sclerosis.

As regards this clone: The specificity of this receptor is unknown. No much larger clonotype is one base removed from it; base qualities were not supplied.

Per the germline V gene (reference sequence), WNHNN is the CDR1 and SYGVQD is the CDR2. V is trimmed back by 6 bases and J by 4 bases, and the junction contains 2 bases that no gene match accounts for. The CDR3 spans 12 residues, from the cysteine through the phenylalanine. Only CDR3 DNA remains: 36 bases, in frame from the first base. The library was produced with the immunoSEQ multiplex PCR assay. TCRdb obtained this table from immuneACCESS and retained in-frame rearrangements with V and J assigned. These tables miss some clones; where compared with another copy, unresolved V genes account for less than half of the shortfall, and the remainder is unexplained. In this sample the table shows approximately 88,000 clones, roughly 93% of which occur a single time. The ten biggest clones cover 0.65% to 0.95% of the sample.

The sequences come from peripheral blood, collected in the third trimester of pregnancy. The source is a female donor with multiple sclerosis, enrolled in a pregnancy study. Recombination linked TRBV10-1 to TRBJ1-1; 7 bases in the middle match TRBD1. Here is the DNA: TGCGCCAGCAGCAGACAGGGCACTGAAGCTTTCTTT. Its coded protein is CASSRQGTEAFF.